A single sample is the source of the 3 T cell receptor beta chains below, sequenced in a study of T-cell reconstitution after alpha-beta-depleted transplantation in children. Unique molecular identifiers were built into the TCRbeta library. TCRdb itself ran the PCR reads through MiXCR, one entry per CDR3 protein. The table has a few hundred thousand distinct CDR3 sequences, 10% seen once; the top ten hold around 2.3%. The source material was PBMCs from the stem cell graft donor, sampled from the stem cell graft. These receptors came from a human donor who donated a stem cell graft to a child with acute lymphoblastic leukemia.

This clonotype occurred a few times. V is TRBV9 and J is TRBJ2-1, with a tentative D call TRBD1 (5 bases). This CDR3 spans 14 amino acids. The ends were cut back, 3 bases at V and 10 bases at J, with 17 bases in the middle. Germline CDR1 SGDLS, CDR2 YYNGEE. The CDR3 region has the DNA TGTGCCAGCAGCGATGGGGCCCCCATTAACGAGCAGTTCTTC. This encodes CASSDGAPINEQFF. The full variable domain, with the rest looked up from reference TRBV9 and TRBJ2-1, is DSGVTQTPKHLITATGQRVTLRCSPRSGDLSVYWYQQSLDQGLQFLIQYYNGEERAKGNILERFSAQQFPDLHSELNLSSLELGDSALYFCASSDGAPINEQFFGPGTRLTVL.

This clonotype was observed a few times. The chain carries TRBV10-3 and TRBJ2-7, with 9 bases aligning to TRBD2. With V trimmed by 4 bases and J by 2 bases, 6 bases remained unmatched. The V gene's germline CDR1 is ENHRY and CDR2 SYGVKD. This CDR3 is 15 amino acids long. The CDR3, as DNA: TGTGCCATCAGTGGGGCTAGCGGGATCACCTACGAGCAGTACTTC. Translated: CAISGASGITYEQYF.

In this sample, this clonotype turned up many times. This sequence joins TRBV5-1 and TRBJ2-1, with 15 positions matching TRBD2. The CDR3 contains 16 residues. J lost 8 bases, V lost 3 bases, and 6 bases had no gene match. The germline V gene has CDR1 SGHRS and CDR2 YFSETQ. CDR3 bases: TGCGCCAGCAGCTCTGACGGGACTAGCGGGAGGCATGAGCAGTTCTTC. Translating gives CASSSDGTSGRHEQFF.